This T cell receptor (beta chain) was sequenced in a study of blood T cell repertoires in COVID-19. About the research overall: Researchers got acute and convalescent COVID-19 samples from the United States, Italy and Spain. PBMCs, B-cell-depleted T cells, or T cells provided the cDNA or gDNA that made up the material.

The CDR3 is 16 residues long. Germline V gives CDR1 LGHDT, CDR2 YNNKEL (reference sequence). J gave up 9 bases and V 4 bases, and 16 bases lay outside the gene matches. Original processing notes: Reference gene primer amplification gave nucleated cell count estimates. The assay was immunoSEQ multiplex PCR, and TCRdb's table has in-frame clones only and misses some. The V and J calls and clone size are taken from that table; D and trimming were inferred from the DNA. The profile covers around 140,000 clones, with more than 85% appearing a single time and roughly 18% taken by the ten largest. The chain recombines TRBV3-1 (or the pseudogene TRBV3-2) with TRBJ2-3; 7 bases map to TRBD1. Specimen: peripheral blood. This clonotype was sampled from a man aged 50 or older with active or convalescent COVID-19. The CDR3 DNA reads as TGTGCCAGCAGCCTTTTGGAAGGGGGCCCCTTTGGGACGCAGTATTTT. Amino acids: CASSLLEGGPFGTQYF.